A single sample is the source of the 20 T cell receptor beta chains below, sequenced in a study of T cell repertoires in cytomegalovirus infection (dated by TCRdb to about 2019). These TCRs' antigens remain unknown. Instrument on record: Illumina HiSeq 1500. TCRdb handled the public reads itself, with Q25 trimming in fastp and clone calling in MiXCR, and kept productive beta chains. Rows are combined by CDR3 protein, so each entry shows the most common genes and DNA. The sample profile shows tens of thousands of distinct CDR3 sequences; about 24% of them were found once. The top ten clonotypes cover around 50% of the sample. What the treatment or condition label conveys for this sample: in vitro stimulation with specific CMV peptide epitopes to enrich CMV-specific T cells. The sequencing used CD8+ T cells from cultured PBMCs, collected from culture after CMV antigen stimulation. The source of these receptors is a human donor in good health (CMV status not recorded). Some clones in this sample may be carry-over from other donors' samples.

This clonotype came up many times. The V call is TRBV7-2, the J call TRBJ1-1; possibly TRBD1 for D (6 bases). The ends were cut back, 5 bases at V and 1 base at J, with 11 bases in the middle. Germline-derived CDR1 and CDR2 are SGHTA and FQGNSA. The CDR3 sequence is 14 residues long. CDR3: CASSAGHPNTEAFF. The CDR3 DNA follows: TGTGCCAGCAGCGCGGGACACCCGAACACTGAAGCTTTCTTT. Supplemented by reference TRBV7-2 and TRBJ1-1, the full variable domain reads GAGVSQSPSNKVTEKGKDVELRCDPISGHTALYWYRQSLGQGLEFLIYFQGNSAPDKSGLPSDRFSAERTGGSVSTLTIQRTQQEDSAVYLCASSAGHPNTEAFFGQGTRLTVV.

CDR3 protein: CSARDLQRAYEQYF. CDR3 nucleotide sequence: TGCAGTGCTAGAGACCTTCAGCGAGCCTACGAGCAGTACTTC. The chain uses TRBV20-1 and TRBJ2-7; the D is unclear. CDR3 size: 14 residues. V lost 0 bases and J lost 2, with 11 bases in between. The V gene's germline CDR1 is DFQATT and CDR2 SNEGSKA (reference sequence).

This clonotype has more than one count but fewer than ten. J is TRBJ1-1 and V is TRBV24-1, with D tentatively TRBD1 (5 bases). V was shortened by 1 base and J by 4 bases, with 12 bases between the two germline ends. Germline CDR1 is KGHDR and CDR2 is SFDVKD. The CDR3 totals 15 residues. CDR3 region: CATSDFRGTSTEAFF. In nucleotides, the CDR3 is TGTGCCACCAGTGATTTTAGAGGGACGAGCACTGAAGCTTTCTTT.

The gene calls are TRBV20-1 and TRBJ2-7; 7 bases match TRBD1. CDR3 size: 15 residues. Germline CDR1 is DFQATT and CDR2 is SNEGSKA (reference sequence). Trimming cost V 0 bases and J 4 bases; bases outside gene matches: 9. For the CDR3, the DNA is TGCAGTGCTAGAGATCCACGGGACAGCTTATACGAGCAGTACTTC. It specifies CSARDPRDSLYEQYF.

This chain joins TRBV7-9 and TRBJ1-4; a weak D match, TRBD1 (5 bases). V lost 0 bases to trimming and J lost 0 bases, with 8 bases between them. This CDR3 contains 16 residues. Germline V gene lookup returns CDR1 SEHNR and CDR2 FQNEAQ (reference sequence). The CDR3 sequence is CASSLAGGATNEKLFF. CDR3 coding DNA: TGTGCCAGCAGCTTAGCGGGGGGAGCAACTAATGAAAAACTGTTTTTT.

This clonotype was counted ten times or more. The chain couples TRBV24-1 to TRBJ1-2; 8 bases are a match to TRBD1. From germline, CDR1 is KGHDR and CDR2 SFDVKD. The CDR3 runs to 18 residues. Trimming took 5 bases from V and 11 from J; bases not matched to a gene: 24. The CDR3 bases are TGTGCCACCAGTGCCCCGCCAGGACAGGGTCCTGGAACTATACGGTACACCTTC. Translating gives CATSAPPGQGPGTIRYTF.

This chain links TRBV6-1 with TRBJ2-2; D is possibly TRBD2 (6 bases). Germline values: CDR1 MNHNS, CDR2 SASEGT. The CDR3 is made up of 14 amino acids. Trimming pared 6 bases from V and 3 bases from J, leaving 11 bases between. The CDR3 nucleotides read TGTGCCAGCAGCCCGGGGGAGGACACCGGGGAGCTGTTTTTT. Protein sequence: CASSPGEDTGELFF.

This clonotype was detected many times. The CDR3 DNA reads TGTGCCAGCAGCGAGAGGGGGGGACTAGCGGGCGCGGGGGAGACCCAGTACTTC. This translates into CASSERGGLAGAGETQYF. The rearrangement uses TRBV9 and TRBJ2-5; 12 bases map to TRBD2. Germline assignment: CDR1 SGDLS and CDR2 YYNGEE. The CDR3 is 18 residues long. Trimming at V came to 3 bases and at J to 5 bases, leaving 14 bases not matched to a gene.

The chain recombines TRBV2 with TRBJ2-3; 10 nucleotides line up with TRBD1. Germline trimming cut 6 bases from V and 6 bases from J; bases unmatched to any gene: 9. CDR3 length: 15 amino acids. Germline CDR1 is SNHLY and CDR2 is FYNNEI. This CDR3 reads CASSTPGQGFDTQYF. As DNA, the CDR3 is TGTGCCAGCAGCACCCCGGGACAGGGGTTTGATACGCAGTATTTT.

The gene calls are TRBV27 and TRBJ2-6, with TRBD2 identical over 13 bases. The CDR3 loop spans 20 amino acids. Trimming removed 5 bases from V and 0 bases from J; junction bases left unmatched: 10. From germline, CDR1 is MNHEY and CDR2 SMNVEV (reference sequence). The CDR3 reads CASSPGGGTSGISGANVLTF. In nucleotides, the CDR3 is TGTGCCAGCAGTCCCGGGGGGGGGACTAGCGGGATCTCTGGGGCCAACGTCCTGACTTTC.

The chain is built from TRBV4-3 and TRBJ1-4; the D gene is possibly TRBD1 (5 bases). The ends were cut back, 0 bases at V and 7 bases at J, with 12 bases in the middle. The CDR3 has 15 residues. Germline V gene lookup returns CDR1 LGHNA and CDR2 YSLEER. The CDR3 bases are TGCGCCAGCAGCCAAGAATCCGGGGGTAGTGAAAAACTGTTTTTT. This codes for CASSQESGGSEKLFF.

The V and J genes are TRBV27 and TRBJ2-7; no reliable D call. Germline CDR1 MNHEY, CDR2 SMNVEV (reference sequence). This CDR3 has 15 amino acids. Trimming removed 5 bases at V and 4 bases at J, with 18 bases between. CDR3 region: CASSLTRQPQYEQYF. DNA of the CDR3: TGTGCCAGCAGTCTCACCCGACAACCGCAGTACGAGCAGTACTTC.

The gene calls are TRBV27 and TRBJ2-5; 8 nucleotides agree with TRBD2. Germline loops: CDR1 MNHEY, CDR2 SMNVEV (reference sequence). The CDR3 totals 14 residues. V lost 6 bases and J lost 1; bases outside the gene matches: 4. In nucleotides, the CDR3 is TGTGCCAGCAGACCGCGGGGGGCCCAAGAGACCCAGTACTTC. Its translation: CASRPRGAQETQYF.

The chain is built from TRBV2 and TRBJ2-1; D is unclear. V dropped 2 bases and J dropped 0 bases, with 11 bases sitting between them. This CDR3 contains 16 residues. Germline V gives CDR1 SNHLY, CDR2 FYNNEI. For the CDR3, the DNA is TGTGCCAGCAGTGAACAACAGCCTAGCTCCTACAATGAGCAGTTCTTC. It is translated as CASSEQQPSSYNEQFF.

Many counts were recorded for this clonotype. This chain connects TRBV6-2 or TRBV6-3 to TRBJ1-2, with D tentatively TRBD1 (5 bases). The CDR3 length is 13 residues. Germline V CDR1 and CDR2: MNHEY, SVGEGT. Trimming took off 4 bases at V and 6 bases at J, with 12 bases between the two ends. CDR3 loop: CASSWTPRNGYTF. The CDR3, as DNA: TGTGCCAGCAGTTGGACACCTCGGAATGGCTACACCTTC.

V usage is TRBV5-4 and J usage is TRBJ2-2; D possibly corresponds to TRBD1 (6 bases). Trimming took 0 bases from V and 9 from J, leaving 15 bases between them. The CDR3 is 15 amino acids. Germline V gives CDR1 SGHNT, CDR2 YYREEE (reference sequence). DNA for the CDR3: TGTGCCAGCAGCTTGGCCGAAATGGGGGCGCGGGAGCTGTTTTTT. This translates into CASSLAEMGARELFF.

Many counts were recorded for this clonotype. This rearrangement joins TRBV7-2 to TRBJ1-3, with 8 bases fitting TRBD1. This CDR3 has 16 residues. Germline V gene lookup returns CDR1 SGHTA and CDR2 FQGNSA. Unmatched junction bases numbered 9, after V lost 8 bases and J lost 0 bases. The CDR3 bases are TGTGCCAGCTCCGGGACAGGTCTTAGCTCTGGAAACACCATATATTTT. This translates into CASSGTGLSSGNTIYF.

This clonotype was picked up many times. V and J are TRBV7-8 and TRBJ1-5; D gene uncertain. The germline V gene encodes CDR1 SGHVS and CDR2 FQNEAQ. V lost 5 bases and J 4 bases, leaving 12 bases between the germline ends. The CDR3 runs 14 residues. The CDR3 sequence: CASSLTPGNQPQHF. The CDR3 DNA is TGTGCCAGCAGCCTTACTCCCGGGAATCAGCCCCAGCATTTT.

This clonotype occurred once. With a much larger clone just one base away, this may be a read error. V gene TRBV7-4 combines with J gene TRBJ2-4, with D possibly being TRBD1 (6 bases). V gave up 5 bases and J gave up 2 bases, with 13 bases separating them. Per the germline V gene, CDR1 is SGHVT and CDR2 is SQSDAQ. The CDR3 totals 15 residues. The CDR3 sequence is CASSPKQGTKNIQYF. The CDR3 DNA reads TGTGCCAGCAGCCCTAAACAGGGCACCAAAAACATTCAGTACTTC.

This clonotype has ten or more counts. V usage is TRBV7-2 and J usage is TRBJ2-7, with 11 bases matching TRBD2. The CDR3 totals 15 residues. Germline V lookup: CDR1 SGHTA, CDR2 FQGNSA. V was clipped by 1 base and J by 5 bases; unmatched bases: 4. The CDR3 coding sequence is TGTGCCAGCAGCTTAGATGGGACTAGCGGAAACGAGCAGTACTTC. It translates to CASSLDGTSGNEQYF.